The sequence of this TCR beta chain was determined in a study of OX40 agonist ivuxolimab in advanced cancers. The data were produced by immunoSEQ multiplex PCR, yet TCRdb's version contains in-frame clones alone and is incomplete. In the table there are about 30,000 clones, approximately 78% of which are singletons. Sample share makes this clone medium-sized. At baseline, cycle 4 day 1, and cycle 7 day 1, blood was sampled. CDR1 is SEHNR and CDR2 is FQNEAQ in the germline V gene (reference sequence). Trimming pared 1 base from V and 5 bases from J, leaving 5 bases between. The CDR3 is 12 amino acids. The TCR sequence derives from an adult with an advanced solid tumor such as melanoma, head and neck, liver or kidney cancer. The source material was CD4+ or CD8+ T cells sorted from blood, sampled in a trial of the OX40 agonist ivuxolimab. The gene calls are TRBV7-9 and TRBJ1-2; no reliable D call. The CDR3 sequence is CASSLGRYGYTF. Here the CDR3 DNA reads TGTGCCAGCAGCTTAGGACGATATGGCTACACCTTC.